The 27 T cell receptor beta chains below come from one sample, sequenced in a study of blood T cell repertoires in COVID-19. Only in-frame clones appear in the TCRdb table, and some are missing; sequencing was by immunoSEQ multiplex PCR. The repertoire has about 270,000 clones, more than 80% of them found once; the top ten carry 2% to 3%. Sequences were obtained from PBMCs or T cells enriched from blood (not recorded which). These receptors all stem from a woman aged 18 to 35 who had recovered from COVID-19.

V usage is TRBV2 and J usage is TRBJ1-6, with TRBD1 as a possible D gene (6 bases). Germline values: CDR1 SNHLY, CDR2 FYNNEI. Between the trimmed V and J ends, which lost 6 bases and 8 bases, there was a span of 20 bases. This CDR3 spans 16 amino acids. The CDR3 spells CASSPSRDTTHSPLHF. The CDR3 DNA reads TGTGCCAGCAGCCCCTCCCGGGACACTACGCATTCACCCCTCCACTTT.

The V and J genes are TRBV5-1 and TRBJ1-2; D unclear. Germline V gives CDR1 SGHRS, CDR2 YFSETQ. Trimming left V 6 bases short and J 3 bases short, with 15 bases between. There are 14 residues in the CDR3. CDR3 amino acids: CASMLGYEDYGYTF. The CDR3 DNA reads as TGCGCCAGCATGCTTGGATACGAGGACTATGGCTACACCTTC. Looking up the rest from reference TRBV5-1 and TRBJ1-2 gives the full variable domain: KAGVTQTPRYLIKTRGQQVTLSCSPISGHRSVSWYQQTPGQGLQFLFEYFSETQRNKGNFPGRFSGRQFSNSRSEMNVSTLELGDSALYLCASMLGYEDYGYTFGSGTRLTVV.

V gene TRBV4-1 combines with J gene TRBJ2-7; TRBD1 is a possible D gene (6 bases). V was trimmed by 2 bases and J by 5 bases, leaving 19 bases between them. Germline V gene data show CDR1 as MGHRA and CDR2 as YSYEKL. The CDR3 covers 16 residues. CDR3 residues: CASSQPPRGGSHEQYF. Here the CDR3 DNA reads TGCGCCAGCAGCCAACCCCCCCGAGGGGGTTCCCACGAGCAGTACTTC.

The chain couples TRBV11-2 to TRBJ2-7; 7 nucleotides line up with TRBD1. Germline CDR1 is SGHAT and CDR2 is FQNNGV. With 4 bases clipped from V and 3 bases from J, the junction kept 6 bases outside the gene matches. The CDR3 runs 14 residues. This CDR3 reads CASSSDRVVYEQYF. CDR3 bases: TGTGCCAGCAGCTCAGACAGGGTGGTCTACGAGCAGTACTTC. Looking up the rest from reference TRBV11-2 and TRBJ2-7 gives the full variable domain: EAGVAQSPRYKIIEKRQSVAFWCNPISGHATLYWYQQILGQGPKLLIQFQNNGVVDDSQLPKDRFSAERLKGVDSTLKIQPAKLEDSAVYLCASSSDRVVYEQYFGPGTRLTVT.

The chain joins TRBV28 to TRBJ1-5; no firm D call. Trimming shortened V by 8 bases and J by 4 bases, and 18 bases separated the two germline ends. The length of the CDR3 is 15 residues. Germline CDR1 and CDR2: MDHEN and SYDVKM. Here the CDR3 reads CASRERFRGNQPQHF. The CDR3 coding sequence is TGTGCCAGCCGGGAGAGGTTTCGTGGGAATCAGCCCCAGCATTTT. Drawing the rest from reference TRBV28 and TRBJ1-5, the complete variable domain is DVKVTQSSRYLVKRTGEKVFLECVQDMDHENMFWYRQDPGLGLRLIYFSYDVKMKEKGDIPEGYSVSREKKERFSLILESASTNQTSMYLCASRERFRGNQPQHFGDGTRLSIL.

This rearrangement joins TRBV10-3 to TRBJ2-7; 11 bases map to TRBD1. The CDR3 has 14 amino acids. The V segment lost 2 bases and the J segment 4 bases; nucleotides outside the gene matches: 1. The germline gives CDR1 ENHRY, CDR2 SYGVKD. The CDR3 region is CAISERDRGYEQYF. CDR3 sequence (DNA): TGTGCCATCAGTGAGCGGGACAGGGGGTACGAGCAGTACTTC.

The V gene is TRBV6-5, the J gene TRBJ1-6, with D perhaps matching TRBD1 (5 bases). Deletions cut 5 bases from V and 7 bases from J, with 9 bases between. CDR3 length equals 13 residues. Germline-derived CDR1 and CDR2 are MNHEY and SVGAGI. CDR3 coding DNA: TGTGCCAGCAGTCGGGGGTTAAATTCACCCCTCCACTTT. Amino acids: CASSRGLNSPLHF.

The chain couples TRBV6-5 to TRBJ1-5; no clear D. Trimming removed 7 bases from V and 2 bases from J, with 9 bases in between. This CDR3 has 13 residues. Germline V gene data show CDR1 as MNHEY and CDR2 as SVGAGI. This CDR3 is CASMTHGNQPQHF. The CDR3 bases are TGTGCCAGCATGACACATGGCAATCAGCCCCAGCATTTT.

This chain uses TRBV5-4 with TRBJ1-1, with 7 bases lining up with TRBD1. V gave up 3 bases and J gave up 3 bases; unmatched junction bases: 8. Germline CDR1 is SGHNT and CDR2 is YYREEE (reference sequence). The CDR3 covers 15 residues. The CDR3 sequence is CASSSKQGMHTEAFF. The CDR3 nucleotides are TGTGCCAGCAGCTCTAAACAGGGGATGCACACTGAAGCTTTCTTT.

The chain employs TRBV5-6 and TRBJ2-1; 8 bases are shared with TRBD2. The CDR3 is 15 residues long. The V gene's germline CDR1 is SGHDT and CDR2 YYEEEE. Losses at the gene ends were 1 base for V and 5 bases for J; bases not matched to a gene: 5. In DNA, the CDR3 is TGTGCCAGCAGCTTGACCGGGGGGGTTGACAATGAGCAGTTCTTC. It translates to CASSLTGGVDNEQFF.

The chain carries TRBV2 and TRBJ2-5; D might be TRBD2 (5 bases). This CDR3 region has 15 residues. V lost 4 bases, J lost 4 bases, and 16 bases lay in between. Germline lookup yields CDR1 SNHLY and CDR2 FYNNEI. CDR3 region: CASSAYDRRGETQYF. CDR3 DNA sequence: TGTGCCAGCAGTGCCTACGACCGACGGGGAGAGACCCAGTACTTC.

This clone occurred once. The chain uses TRBV29-1 and TRBJ2-2, with D possibly matching TRBD1 (6 bases). Germline CDR1 and CDR2: SQVTM and ANQGSEA. Trimming pared 6 bases from V and 6 bases from J, leaving 11 bases between. The CDR3 spans 12 residues. For the CDR3, the DNA is TGCAGCGTCACGACAGGCGCCGGGGAGCTGTTTTTT. Its protein product is CSVTTGAGELFF.

V gene TRBV28 combines with J gene TRBJ2-3; 9 nucleotides line up with TRBD1. This CDR3 region has 15 residues. The germline V gene has CDR1 MDHEN and CDR2 SYDVKM. V was clipped by 3 bases and J by 5 bases; unmatched bases: 6. This CDR3 reads CASSFLDRGGDTQYF. The CDR3 nucleotides read TGTGCCAGCAGTTTCCTGGACAGGGGCGGAGATACGCAGTATTTT.

V and J are TRBV28 and TRBJ1-2; 8 bases are a match to TRBD1. The CDR3 is 14 amino acids. Unmatched junction bases numbered 6, after V lost 3 bases and J lost 6 bases. The V gene's germline CDR1 is MDHEN and CDR2 SYDVKM. The DNA of the CDR3 is TGTGCCAGCAGTTTCCTGGGACAGGCTAATGGCTACACCTTC. As protein: CASSFLGQANGYTF.

CDR3 DNA: TGCAGCCTTATTTCGTCAGGTGAAGCTTTCTTT. The encoded protein is CSLISSGEAFF. This chain connects TRBV29-1 to TRBJ1-1; D remains unclear. Germline loops: CDR1 SQVTM, CDR2 ANQGSEA. The CDR3 is 11 amino acids. The ends were cut back, 8 bases at V and 7 bases at J, with 14 bases in the middle.

The chain combines TRBV6-6 with TRBJ1-2, with 7 bases identical to TRBD1. J was trimmed by 14 bases and V by 7 bases; bases with no gene match: 25. Germline V gene lookup returns CDR1 MNHNY and CDR2 SVGAGI (reference sequence). The length of the CDR3 is 16 residues. The CDR3 region has the DNA TGTGCCAGCACCTCATTACCTGGGACAGACGTCTATGTCCGTACCTTC. Translating gives CASTSLPGTDVYVRTF.

The chain joins TRBV5-6 to TRBJ2-7; 14 nucleotides agree with TRBD2. Germline V lookup: CDR1 SGHDT, CDR2 YYEEEE. Unmatched junction bases numbered 10, after V lost 4 bases and J lost 1 base. The CDR3 contains 18 residues. The CDR3 bases are TGTGCCAGCAGCCTCTACGGACTAGCGGGGGGAAGGTCCTACGAGCAGTACTTC. Translating it yields CASSLYGLAGGRSYEQYF.

The chain is built from TRBV19 and TRBJ2-1; 12 bases match TRBD2. V gave up 5 bases and J gave up 4 bases; unmatched junction bases: 3. This CDR3 spans 15 amino acids. The V gene's germline CDR1 is LNHDA and CDR2 SQIVND (reference sequence). The CDR3 DNA is TGTGCCAGTAGTCTAGCGGGGGGGCAATACAATGAGCAGTTCTTC. This gives the protein CASSLAGGQYNEQFF.

The V call is TRBV3-1 (or the pseudogene TRBV3-2), the J call TRBJ1-2, with D possibly matching TRBD1 (6 bases). V shed 1 base and J shed 7 bases, with 16 bases lying between them. The CDR3 has 15 residues. Per germline, CDR1 LGHDT and CDR2 YNNKEL (reference sequence). In nucleotides, the CDR3 is TGTGCCAGCAGCCAAGTCAAAGGGGGTTCGGGTGGCTACACCTTC. This encodes CASSQVKGGSGGYTF.

The chain has TRBV19 and TRBJ1-2; 12 bases map to TRBD1. Per germline, CDR1 LNHDA and CDR2 SQIVND (reference sequence). The CDR3 runs 13 residues. Trimming cost V 11 bases and J 8 bases; bases outside gene matches: 9. For the CDR3, the DNA is TGTGCCGTAGAGGGACAGGGGGCGCGCGGCTACACCTTC. It translates to CAVEGQGARGYTF.

The chain employs TRBV30 and TRBJ1-3; 9 bases align to TRBD1. Trimming removed 5 bases from V and 7 bases from J; junction bases left unmatched: 6. The CDR3 contains 13 residues. CDR1 is GTSNPN and CDR2 is SVGIG in the germline V gene (reference sequence). The chain's CDR3 is CAWDMTGGNTIYF. Written as DNA, the CDR3 is TGTGCCTGGGACATGACAGGGGGGAACACCATATATTTT.

This clone was picked up a small number of times. The genes are TRBV7-2 and TRBJ2-1; no firm D call. Trimming removed 1 base at V and 0 bases at J, with 7 bases between. The CDR3 is 15 residues long. The germline gives CDR1 SGHTA, CDR2 FQGNSA. The CDR3 DNA reads TGTGCCAGCAGCTTAGACCTGAGCTCCTACAATGAGCAGTTCTTC. Translating gives CASSLDLSSYNEQFF.

CDR3 sequence reads: CASSQTSTDTQYF. CDR3 coding DNA: TGCGCCAGCAGTCAAACAAGCACAGATACGCAGTATTTT. The gene calls are TRBV5-1 and TRBJ2-3; unclear D gene. CDR3 length equals 13 residues. Trimming took off 5 bases at V and 0 bases at J, with 7 bases between the two ends. Germline CDR1 and CDR2: SGHRS and YFSETQ.

As concerns this clone: Other DNA sequences in the same sample also yield this CDR3. This chain links TRBV6-5 with TRBJ1-2; 10 nucleotides line up with TRBD1. The V gene's germline CDR1 is MNHEY and CDR2 SVGAGI. This CDR3 spans 15 amino acids. Trimming at V came to 4 bases and at J to 4 bases, leaving 6 bases not matched to a gene. CDR3: CASSSPGQGVYGYTF. CDR3 DNA sequence: TGTGCCAGCAGTTCCCCTGGACAGGGGGTCTATGGCTACACCTTC.

As concerns this clone: At one boundary the junction diverges from the germline segment, which might be a read error. J is TRBJ2-3 and V is TRBV5-4, with 11 nucleotides matching TRBD2. The germline CDR1 and CDR2 sequences are SGHNT and YYREEE (reference sequence). The CDR3 is made up of 16 amino acids. CDR3 amino acids: CASSLGLAGSTDTQYF. The CDR3 DNA reads as TGTGCCAGCAGCTTGGGACTAGCGGGATCCACAGATACACAGTATTTT.

This chain joins TRBV6-4 and TRBJ2-7; D may be TRBD2 (7 bases). The CDR3 sequence is 11 residues long. Germline loops: CDR1 MRHNA, CDR2 SNTAGT. CDR3 in amino acids: CYKGGGYEQYF. DNA of the CDR3: TGTTACAAGGGGGGGGGATACGAGCAGTACTTC.

The V and J genes are TRBV5-1 and TRBJ2-3; TRBD2 matches at 8 bases. The CDR3 extends over 16 amino acids. Germline V gene lookup returns CDR1 SGHRS and CDR2 YFSETQ. Germline trimming cut 2 bases from V and 6 bases from J; bases unmatched to any gene: 11. The CDR3 DNA follows: TGCGCCAGCAGCTTTGCGCCCGGGGGGGCCTCGGATACGCAGTATTTT. Translated, it gives CASSFAPGGASDTQYF.